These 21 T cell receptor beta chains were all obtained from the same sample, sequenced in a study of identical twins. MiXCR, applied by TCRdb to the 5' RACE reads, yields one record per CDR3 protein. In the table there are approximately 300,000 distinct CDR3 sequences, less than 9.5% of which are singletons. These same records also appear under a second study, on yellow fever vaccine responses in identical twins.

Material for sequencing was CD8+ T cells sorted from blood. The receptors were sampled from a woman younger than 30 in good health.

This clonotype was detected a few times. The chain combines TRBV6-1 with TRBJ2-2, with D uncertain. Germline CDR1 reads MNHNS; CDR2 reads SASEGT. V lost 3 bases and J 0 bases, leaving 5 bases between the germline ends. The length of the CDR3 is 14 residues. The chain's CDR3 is CASSDTSNTGELFF. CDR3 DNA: TGTGCCAGCAGTGACACGTCGAACACCGGGGAGCTGTTTTTT.

The CDR3 DNA sequence: TGTGCCAGCAGTGCATCAGGGGCACACGAGCAGTACTTC. This gives the protein CASSASGAHEQYF. The V and J genes are TRBV2 and TRBJ2-7; maybe TRBD1 (6 bases). The CDR3 runs to 13 residues. Germline V gives CDR1 SNHLY, CDR2 FYNNEI. Trimming left V 4 bases short and J 5 bases short, with 12 bases between.

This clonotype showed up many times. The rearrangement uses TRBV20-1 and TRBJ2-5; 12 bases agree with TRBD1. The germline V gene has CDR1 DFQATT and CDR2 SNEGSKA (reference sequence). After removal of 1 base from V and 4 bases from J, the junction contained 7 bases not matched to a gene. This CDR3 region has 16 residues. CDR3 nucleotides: TGCAGTGCTAGAGCTCCTTGGGACAGGGGGCTAGAGACCCAGTACTTC. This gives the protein CSARAPWDRGLETQYF.

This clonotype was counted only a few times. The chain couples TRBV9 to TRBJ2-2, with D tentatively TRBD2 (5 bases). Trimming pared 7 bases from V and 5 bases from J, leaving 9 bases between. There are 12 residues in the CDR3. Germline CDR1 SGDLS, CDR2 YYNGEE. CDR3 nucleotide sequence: TGTGCCAGCGGGCCGGGAACCGGGGAGCTGTTTTTT. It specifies CASGPGTGELFF.

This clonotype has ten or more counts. CDR3 sequence: CASSQEGVGGELFF. CDR3 DNA: TGCGCCAGCAGCCAAGAGGGTGTTGGCGGGGAGCTGTTTTTT. V gene TRBV4-3 combines with J gene TRBJ2-2; D gene ambiguous. Trimming took 0 bases from V and 7 from J, leaving 9 bases between them. The CDR3 is 14 amino acids. Germline V lookup: CDR1 LGHNA, CDR2 YSLEER.

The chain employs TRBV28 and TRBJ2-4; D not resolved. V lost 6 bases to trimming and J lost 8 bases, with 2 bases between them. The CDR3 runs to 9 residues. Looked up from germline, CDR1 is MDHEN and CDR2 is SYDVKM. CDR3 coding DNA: TGTGCCAGCAGGGACATTCAGTACTTC. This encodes CASRDIQYF.

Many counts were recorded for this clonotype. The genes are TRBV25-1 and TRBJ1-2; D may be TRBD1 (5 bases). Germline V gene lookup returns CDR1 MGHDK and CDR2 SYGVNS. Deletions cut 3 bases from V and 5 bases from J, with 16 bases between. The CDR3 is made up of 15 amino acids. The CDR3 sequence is CASSDTDTFWYGYTF. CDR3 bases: TGTGCCAGCAGTGATACGGACACCTTTTGGTATGGCTACACCTTC.

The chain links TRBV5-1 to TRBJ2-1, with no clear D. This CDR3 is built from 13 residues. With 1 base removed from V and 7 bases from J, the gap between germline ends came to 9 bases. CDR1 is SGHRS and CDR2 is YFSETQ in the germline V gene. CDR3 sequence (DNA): TGCGCCAGCAGCTTGACCCTACCTAATGAGCAGTTCTTC. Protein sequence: CASSLTLPNEQFF.

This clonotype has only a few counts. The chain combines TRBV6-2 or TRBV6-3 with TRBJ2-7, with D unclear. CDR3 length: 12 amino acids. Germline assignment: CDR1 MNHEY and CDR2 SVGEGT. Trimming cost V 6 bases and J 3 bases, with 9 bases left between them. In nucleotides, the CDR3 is TGTGCCAGCAGCGCCACCGACTACGAGCAGTACTTC. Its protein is CASSATDYEQYF.

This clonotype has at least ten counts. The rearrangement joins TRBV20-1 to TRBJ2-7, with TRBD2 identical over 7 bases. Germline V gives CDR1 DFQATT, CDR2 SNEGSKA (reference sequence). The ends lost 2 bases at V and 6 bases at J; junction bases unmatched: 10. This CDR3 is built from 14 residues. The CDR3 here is CSARMTSRTSEQYF. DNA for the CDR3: TGCAGTGCTAGAATGACTAGCCGTACCTCCGAGCAGTACTTC.

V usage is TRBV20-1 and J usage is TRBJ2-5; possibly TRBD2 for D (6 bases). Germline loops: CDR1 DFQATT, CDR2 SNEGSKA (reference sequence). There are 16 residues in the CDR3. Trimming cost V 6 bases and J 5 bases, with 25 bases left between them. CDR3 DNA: TGCAGTGCCACGTCCGCGGGACGGCCCGGTCCGGAGACCCAGTACTTC. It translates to CSATSAGRPGPETQYF.

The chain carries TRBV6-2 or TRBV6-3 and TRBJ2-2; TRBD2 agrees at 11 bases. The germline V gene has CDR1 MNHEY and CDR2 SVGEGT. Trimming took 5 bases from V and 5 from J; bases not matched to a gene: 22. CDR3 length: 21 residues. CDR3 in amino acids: CASSRDILNSGRAVWTGELFF. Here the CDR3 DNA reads TGTGCCAGCAGTCGAGACATACTTAATAGCGGGAGGGCCGTATGGACCGGGGAGCTGTTTTTT.

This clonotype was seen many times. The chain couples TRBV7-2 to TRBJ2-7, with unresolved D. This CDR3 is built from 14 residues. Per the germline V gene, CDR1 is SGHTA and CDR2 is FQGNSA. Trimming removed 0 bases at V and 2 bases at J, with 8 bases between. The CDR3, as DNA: TGTGCCAGCAGCTTAGCTAGGGCAGCCTACGAGCAGTACTTC. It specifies CASSLARAAYEQYF.

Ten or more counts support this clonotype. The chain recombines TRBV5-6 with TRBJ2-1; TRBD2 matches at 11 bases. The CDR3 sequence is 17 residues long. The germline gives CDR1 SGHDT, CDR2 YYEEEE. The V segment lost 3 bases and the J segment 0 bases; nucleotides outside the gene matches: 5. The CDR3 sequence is CASSSRLAGISYNEQFF. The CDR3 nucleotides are TGTGCCAGCAGCTCTCGACTAGCGGGAATCTCCTACAATGAGCAGTTCTTC.

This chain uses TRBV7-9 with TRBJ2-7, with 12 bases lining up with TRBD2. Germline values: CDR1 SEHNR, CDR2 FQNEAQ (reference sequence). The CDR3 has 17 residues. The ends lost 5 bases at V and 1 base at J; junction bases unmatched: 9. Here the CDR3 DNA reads TGTGCCAGCAGCACTAGACTAGCGGGAGATGAGTCCTACGAGCAGTACTTC. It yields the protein CASSTRLAGDESYEQYF.

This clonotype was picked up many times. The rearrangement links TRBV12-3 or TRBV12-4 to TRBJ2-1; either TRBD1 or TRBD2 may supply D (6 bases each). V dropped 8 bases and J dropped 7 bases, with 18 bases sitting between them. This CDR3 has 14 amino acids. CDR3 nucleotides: TGTGCCAGCCGGACTCGGGGGCGGGAAAATGAGCAGTTCTTC. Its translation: CASRTRGRENEQFF.

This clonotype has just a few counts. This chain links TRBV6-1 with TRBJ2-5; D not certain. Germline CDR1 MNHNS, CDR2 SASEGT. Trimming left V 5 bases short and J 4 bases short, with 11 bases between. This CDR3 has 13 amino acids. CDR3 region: CASSPLRTETQYF. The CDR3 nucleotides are TGTGCCAGCAGTCCCTTACGGACAGAGACCCAGTACTTC.

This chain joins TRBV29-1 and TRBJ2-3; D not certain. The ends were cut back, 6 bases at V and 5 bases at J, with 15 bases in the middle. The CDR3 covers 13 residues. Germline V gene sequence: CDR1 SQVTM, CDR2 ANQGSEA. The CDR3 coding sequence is TGCAGCGTCCCCCTCTGGTCTCAAGATACGCAGTATTTT. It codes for CSVPLWSQDTQYF.

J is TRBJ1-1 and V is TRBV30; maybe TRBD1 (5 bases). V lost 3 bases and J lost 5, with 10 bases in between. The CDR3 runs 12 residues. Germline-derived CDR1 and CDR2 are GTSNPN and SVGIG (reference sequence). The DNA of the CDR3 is TGTGCCTGGAGCGGGGGTAGGACTGAAGCTTTCTTT. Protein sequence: CAWSGGRTEAFF.

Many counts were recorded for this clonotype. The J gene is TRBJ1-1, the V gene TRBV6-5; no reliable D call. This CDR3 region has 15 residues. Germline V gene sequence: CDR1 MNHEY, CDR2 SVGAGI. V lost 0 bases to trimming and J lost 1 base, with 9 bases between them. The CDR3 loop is CASSYSGEGNTEAFF. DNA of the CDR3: TGTGCCAGCAGTTACTCGGGAGAAGGGAACACTGAAGCTTTCTTT.

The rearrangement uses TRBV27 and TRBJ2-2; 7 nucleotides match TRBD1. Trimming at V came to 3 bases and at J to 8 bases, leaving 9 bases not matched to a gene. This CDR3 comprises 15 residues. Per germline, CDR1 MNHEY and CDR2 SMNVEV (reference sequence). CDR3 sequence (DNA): TGTGCCAGCAGTTTCACCCCTGACAGGGTTGGGGAGCTGTTTTTT. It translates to CASSFTPDRVGELFF.